This T cell receptor beta chain was observed in a study of siplizumab effects on memory and regulatory T cells. Germline-derived CDR1 and CDR2 are SGHDN and FVKESK. V shed 5 bases and J 4 bases; nucleotides not matched to a gene: 7. There are 15 residues in the CDR3. As for this clone: Its antigen remains unidentified.

Profiled with immunoSEQ multiplex PCR; TCRdb holds only in-frame clones, not every one. This sample yields about 100,000 clones, of which 91% are seen a single time; 0.13% to 0.15% belongs to the top ten. General study points: Proliferating siplizumab-culture Treg suppressive function went unconfirmed. Tracing alloreactive clones into unstimulated subsets worked for only a minor fraction of them. Alloreactive sequences traceable to unstimulated CD4+ memory cells declined significantly under siplizumab. The study found that mappable alloreactive CD4+ clones averaged roughly 75% Treg-derived with siplizumab and roughly 27% in controls.

The chain employs TRBV14 and TRBJ1-5, with 8 bases matching TRBD1. Sequencing was done on a sample of CD4+ T cells sorted from blood. This sequence was found in a human donor in good health. CDR3 region: CASSKSGGFNQPQHF. As DNA, the CDR3 is TGTGCCAGCAGCAAATCAGGGGGCTTTAATCAGCCCCAGCATTTT.